This T cell receptor (beta chain) was recorded in a study of CD8+ T cells in alopecia areata. Study-wide results and limits: Alopecia totalis/universalis scalp especially showed more expanded CD8+ clones than normal scalp. In patients, TCRs were shared less clearly than in mice, and HLA may possibly be involved.

Germline V gene data show CDR1 as ENHRY and CDR2 as SYGVKD. CDR3 size: 14 residues. V gave up 4 bases and J gave up 1 base, with 9 bases separating them. RNA extraction was followed by reverse transcription into cDNA, which acted as the sequencing template. Libraries were prepared by immunoSEQ multiplex PCR; TCRdb keeps only in-frame clonotypes and omits some of them. This table holds around 180,000 clones, under 80% found once. Indicated treatment: oral pan-JAK inhibitor, 5-10 mg twice daily. As for this clone: Its target is not known.

This chain joins TRBV10-3 and TRBJ2-3, with D perhaps TRBD1 (5 bases). The sample in question was CD4+ T cells sorted from blood, obtained between weeks 49 and 50, from a patient treated with tofacitinib. The sequence derives from a human donor with alopecia areata. The CDR3: CAISVGDGTDTQYF. Here the CDR3 DNA reads TGTGCCATCAGTGTAGGGGATGGCACAGATACGCAGTATTTT.